The 19 T cell receptor beta chains below were found in one sample sequenced in a study of cytomegalovirus exposure and HLA in healthy donors. The protocol was immunoSEQ multiplex PCR, while the TCRdb copy is restricted to in-frame clones and leaves out a portion. The sample holds about 170,000 clones, roughly nine tenths seen once. The source material was PBMCs. These receptors originate from a woman aged 25-40 years in good health and CMV-seronegative.

This clone was picked up one time. V is TRBV5-4 and J is TRBJ2-3, with D uncertain. The V and J ends lost 1 base and 2 bases respectively, with 14 bases between them. This CDR3 is 16 amino acids long. The germline V gene encodes CDR1 SGHNT and CDR2 YYREEE (reference sequence). CDR3 sequence: CASSLLSVGLTDTQYF. DNA for the CDR3: TGTGCCAGCAGCTTGCTATCCGTAGGGCTCACAGATACGCAGTATTTT.

The chain employs TRBV5-1 and TRBJ2-7; D gene unclear. The CDR3 loop spans 14 amino acids. Trimming stripped 0 bases from V and 0 bases from J, with 7 bases between. The V gene's germline CDR1 is SGHRS and CDR2 YFSETQ. The CDR3 DNA reads as TGCGCCAGCAGCTTGGGCGTCGTCTCCTACGAGCAGTACTTC. It encodes CASSLGVVSYEQYF.

The CDR3 nucleotides read TGTGCCAGCAGTGGAGGGACTGGGGCCAACGTCCTGACTTTC. Translation gives CASSGGTGANVLTF. The gene calls are TRBV28 and TRBJ2-6; perhaps TRBD2 as D (6 bases). Trimming shortened V by 5 bases and J by 2 bases, and 7 bases separated the two germline ends. The CDR3 totals 14 residues. In germline, CDR1 is MDHEN, CDR2 SYDVKM.

The chain joins TRBV5-6 to TRBJ1-6, with D unresolved. V was pared by 0 bases and J by 6 bases, with 4 bases between. The CDR3 covers 13 residues. Germline CDR1 SGHDT, CDR2 YYEEEE. DNA of the CDR3: TGTGCCAGCAGCTTGGGTACTAATTCACCCCTCCACTTT. Translation gives CASSLGTNSPLHF.

J is TRBJ1-1 and V is TRBV5-1; D remains unclear. CDR3 size: 18 residues. Germline CDR1 reads SGHRS; CDR2 reads YFSETQ. The ends were cut back, 1 base at V and 4 bases at J, with 23 bases in the middle. The CDR3 is CASSLSPLGGSGSTEAFF. The CDR3 DNA reads TGCGCCAGCAGCTTGTCCCCTTTGGGCGGGTCCGGGAGCACTGAAGCTTTCTTT.

This rearrangement joins TRBV7-2 to TRBJ1-1; D is uncertain. Looked up from germline, CDR1 is SGHTA and CDR2 is FQGNSA. The CDR3 totals 14 residues. Trimming shortened V by 1 base and J by 2 bases, and 8 bases separated the two germline ends. The CDR3, as DNA: TGTGCCAGCAGCTTAGTTCGTGGTAACACTGAAGCTTTCTTT. Amino acid sequence: CASSLVRGNTEAFF.

Only a few counts were recorded for this clone. The chain couples TRBV5-3 to TRBJ1-2; D perhaps matches TRBD1 (5 bases). TRBV5-3 counts as an open reading frame of uncertain function. V lost 4 bases and J 0 bases, leaving 16 bases between the germline ends. The CDR3 loop spans 16 amino acids. DNA of the CDR3: TGTGCCAGAAGCCCCACGCTGCCGGGACCTAACTATGGCTACACCTTC. Its protein is CARSPTLPGPNYGYTF.

The V gene is TRBV5-4, the J gene TRBJ2-5; TRBD2 matches at 7 bases. The CDR3 extends over 14 amino acids. The V gene end was trimmed by 4 bases and the J gene end by 7 bases; junction bases not matched to a gene: 10. From germline, CDR1 is SGHNT and CDR2 YYREEE (reference sequence). The CDR3 reads CASSPSGAPPTQYF. The CDR3 DNA is TGTGCCAGCAGCCCCAGCGGGGCCCCCCCGACCCAGTACTTC.

This clone has a single count. V is TRBV7-2 and J is TRBJ1-1; TRBD1 might be the D (5 bases). This CDR3 region has 12 residues. Germline assignment: CDR1 SGHTA and CDR2 FQGNSA. The V end lost 1 base, the J end lost 10 bases, and 10 bases lay between the germline ends. In DNA, the CDR3 is TGTGCCAGCAGCTTAGTGAAGGGGACAGCTTTCTTT. Translation: CASSLVKGTAFF.

Note on this clone: This same CDR3 is encoded by further DNA sequences in the sample. The genes are TRBV4-1 and TRBJ1-4, with 8 bases lining up with TRBD1. The V segment lost 1 base and the J segment 5 bases; nucleotides outside the gene matches: 0. Germline-derived CDR1 and CDR2 are MGHRA and YSYEKL. This CDR3 contains 14 residues. Written as DNA, the CDR3 is TGCGCCAGCAGCCAAGGGACAGGGAATGAAAAACTGTTTTTT. Translating it yields CASSQGTGNEKLFF.

This clone has more than one count but fewer than ten. The gene calls are TRBV2 and TRBJ1-5; no reliable D call. Between the trimmed V and J ends, which lost 7 bases and 3 bases, there was a span of 10 bases. Germline V gene lookup returns CDR1 SNHLY and CDR2 FYNNEI. The CDR3 covers 13 residues. CDR3 region: CASMEENNQPQHF. Here the CDR3 DNA reads TGTGCCAGCATGGAGGAAAACAATCAGCCCCAGCATTTT.

V usage is TRBV5-1 and J usage is TRBJ2-6; D possibly corresponds to TRBD1 (6 bases). Trimming cost V 6 bases and J 0 bases, with 13 bases left between them. Germline V CDR1 and CDR2: SGHRS, YFSETQ. This CDR3 region has 16 residues. The CDR3 nucleotides are TGCGCCAGCATGACACAACAGGGCTCTGGGGCCAACGTCCTGACTTTC. Residues: CASMTQQGSGANVLTF.

The CDR3, as DNA: TGTGCCAGCAGTGAAGGAGGGGGCTTGGACACTGAAGCTTTCTTT. Protein: CASSEGGGLDTEAFF. The chain couples TRBV6-1 to TRBJ1-1, with 7 bases matching TRBD1. CDR3 length: 15 amino acids. Germline-derived CDR1 and CDR2 are MNHNS and SASEGT. J was trimmed by 3 bases and V by 1 base; bases with no gene match: 5.

This clone occurred once. The rearrangement joins TRBV7-8 to TRBJ1-5, with D uncertain. The germline gives CDR1 SGHVS, CDR2 FQNEAQ. V lost 2 bases to trimming and J lost 3 bases, with 11 bases between them. CDR3 length equals 15 residues. The CDR3: CASSLFTGPNQPQHF. The CDR3 DNA reads TGTGCCAGCAGCTTATTTACCGGACCCAATCAGCCCCAGCATTTT.

The chain employs TRBV5-6 and TRBJ1-1; unclear D gene. The CDR3 extends over 18 amino acids. Germline CDR1 is SGHDT and CDR2 is YYEEEE. V dropped 0 bases and J dropped 5 bases, with 23 bases sitting between them. The CDR3 loop reads CASSLVEGYGQFGTEAFF. CDR3 coding DNA: TGTGCCAGCAGCTTGGTCGAGGGATATGGTCAGTTCGGGACTGAAGCTTTCTTT. The variable domain in full, completed from reference TRBV5-6 and TRBJ1-1, reads DAGVTQSPTHLIKTRGQQVTLRCSPKSGHDTVSWYQQALGQGPQFIFQYYEEEERQRGNFPDRFSGHQFPNYSSELNVNALLLGDSALYLCASSLVEGYGQFGTEAFFGQGTRLTVV.

This chain uses TRBV7-2 with TRBJ2-2; D is uncertain. The V gene's germline CDR1 is SGHTA and CDR2 FQGNSA. There are 15 residues in the CDR3. The V and J ends lost 2 bases and 2 bases respectively, with 9 bases between them. For the CDR3, the DNA is TGTGCCAGCAGCTTATACGTACTCAACACCGGGGAGCTGTTTTTT. This encodes CASSLYVLNTGELFF.

V is TRBV9 and J is TRBJ2-7; the D gene is possibly TRBD1 (6 bases). Per germline, CDR1 SGDLS and CDR2 YYNGEE. V gave up 4 bases and J gave up 2 bases, with 13 bases separating them. The CDR3 loop spans 14 amino acids. CDR3: CASSIRTETYEQYF. The CDR3 nucleotides are TGTGCCAGCAGCATTCGGACAGAGACCTACGAGCAGTACTTC. The full variable domain, in which reference TRBV9 and TRBJ2-7 provide the parts outside the CDR3, is DSGVTQTPKHLITATGQRVTLRCSPRSGDLSVYWYQQSLDQGLQFLIQYYNGEERAKGNILERFSAQQFPDLHSELNLSSLELGDSALYFCASSIRTETYEQYFGPGTRLTVT.

On this clone: This sequence may be a read error, since a much larger clone differs from it by one base. V is TRBV7-9 and J is TRBJ2-7; 7 positions match TRBD1. The length of the CDR3 is 13 residues. The germline gives CDR1 SEHNR, CDR2 FQNEAQ (reference sequence). V was pared by 5 bases and J by 3 bases, with 4 bases of the junction left unmatched. Here the CDR3 reads CASSPDRNYEQYF. Here the CDR3 DNA reads TGTGCCAGCAGCCCGGACAGGAACTACGAGCAGTACTTC.

This chain links TRBV6-1 with TRBJ1-2; D uncertain. Germline V gene lookup returns CDR1 MNHNS and CDR2 SASEGT. The CDR3 contains 13 residues. Trimming left V 3 bases short and J 8 bases short, with 13 bases between. The chain's CDR3 is CASSDRRLQGYTF. The CDR3 region has the DNA TGTGCCAGCAGTGACCGAAGGCTGCAGGGCTACACCTTC.